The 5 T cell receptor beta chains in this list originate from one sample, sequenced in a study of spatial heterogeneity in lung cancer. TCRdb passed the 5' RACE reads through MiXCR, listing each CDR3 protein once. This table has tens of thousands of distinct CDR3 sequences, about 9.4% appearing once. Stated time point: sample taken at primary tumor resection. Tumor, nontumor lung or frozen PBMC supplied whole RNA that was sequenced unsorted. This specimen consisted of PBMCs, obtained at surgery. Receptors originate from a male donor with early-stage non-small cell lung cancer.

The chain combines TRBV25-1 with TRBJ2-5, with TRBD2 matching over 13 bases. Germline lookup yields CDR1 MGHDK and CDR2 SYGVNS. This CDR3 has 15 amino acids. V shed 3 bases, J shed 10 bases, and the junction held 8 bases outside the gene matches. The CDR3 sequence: CASSDPRTSGGDQYF. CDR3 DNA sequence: TGTGCCAGCAGTGACCCTCGGACTAGCGGGGGAGACCAGTACTTC.

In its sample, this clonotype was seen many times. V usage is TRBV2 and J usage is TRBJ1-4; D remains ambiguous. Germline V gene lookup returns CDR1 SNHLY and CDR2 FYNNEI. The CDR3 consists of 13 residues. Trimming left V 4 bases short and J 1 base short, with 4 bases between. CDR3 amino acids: CASSGGTNEKLFF. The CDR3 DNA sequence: TGTGCCAGCAGTGGTGGAACTAATGAAAAACTGTTTTTT.

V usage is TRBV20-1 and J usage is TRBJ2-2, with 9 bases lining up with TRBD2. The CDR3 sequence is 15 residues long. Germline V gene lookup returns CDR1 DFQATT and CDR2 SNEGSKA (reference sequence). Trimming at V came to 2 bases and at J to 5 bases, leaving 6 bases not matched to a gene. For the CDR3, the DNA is TGCAGTGCTAGACGCCTAGCGGGGCCAACCGGGGAGCTGTTTTTT. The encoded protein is CSARRLAGPTGELFF.

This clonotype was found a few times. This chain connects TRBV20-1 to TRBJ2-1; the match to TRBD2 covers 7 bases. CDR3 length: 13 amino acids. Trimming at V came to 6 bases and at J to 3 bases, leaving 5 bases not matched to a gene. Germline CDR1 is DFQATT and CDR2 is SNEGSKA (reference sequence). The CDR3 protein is CSAPTSDYNEQFF. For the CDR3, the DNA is TGCAGTGCCCCTACTAGCGACTACAATGAGCAGTTCTTC.

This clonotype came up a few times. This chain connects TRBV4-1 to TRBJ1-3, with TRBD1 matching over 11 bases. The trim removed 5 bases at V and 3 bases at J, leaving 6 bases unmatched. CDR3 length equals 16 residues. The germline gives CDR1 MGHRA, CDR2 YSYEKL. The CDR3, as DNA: TGCGCCAGCAGCTTCGGACAGGGGGCAAATGGAAACACCATATATTTT. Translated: CASSFGQGANGNTIYF.